These 23 T cell receptor beta chains share one sample of origin, sequenced in a study of cytomegalovirus exposure and HLA in healthy donors (dated by TCRdb to the late 2010s). Library construction relied on the immunoSEQ multiplex PCR assay. For the multiplex PCR, a mixture combining 60 forward primers for TCR Vbeta segments and 13 reverse primers for TCR Jbeta segments was used. Entries here come from immuneACCESS through TCRdb and include only in-frame sequences with V and J called. Some clones fail to appear in such tables; in the studies checked, an unresolved V gene covers under half of the shortfall, and the cause of the remainder is unknown. Within this sample are some 150,000 clones, with 76% of them counted one time only. The ten most abundant clones make up less than 0.9% of the sample. Sample: PBMCs. The receptor source for this set is a female donor in good health and CMV-seronegative.

This chain joins TRBV7-9 and TRBJ2-5; 7 bases map to TRBD1. Germline V gene data show CDR1 as SEHNR and CDR2 as FQNEAQ (reference sequence). V shed 6 bases, J shed 7 bases, and the junction held 11 bases outside the gene matches. The CDR3 consists of 14 residues. DNA of the CDR3: TGTGCCAGCAGTATTCGACAGGGACCCTGGACCCAGTACTTC. It encodes CASSIRQGPWTQYF. The variable domain in full, completed from reference TRBV7-9 and TRBJ2-5, reads DTGVSQNPRHKITKRGQNVTFRCDPISEHNRLYWYRQTLGQGPEFLTYFQNEAQLEKSRLLSDRFSAERPKGSFSTLEIQRTEQGDSAMYLCASSIRQGPWTQYFGPGTRLLVL.

This clone was seen a few times. The chain recombines TRBV4-1 with TRBJ2-1; 10 nucleotides agree with TRBD2. The V gene's germline CDR1 is MGHRA and CDR2 YSYEKL. This CDR3 comprises 15 residues. With V trimmed by 2 bases and J by 9 bases, 7 bases remained unmatched. The CDR3 sequence: CASSQYSGGLREQFF. The CDR3 DNA sequence: TGCGCCAGCAGCCAATATAGCGGGGGGTTACGTGAGCAGTTCTTC.

The chain combines TRBV15 with TRBJ1-4, with D possibly matching TRBD1 (6 bases). The CDR3 consists of 15 residues. Germline V CDR1 and CDR2: LNHNV, YYDKDF (reference sequence). Trimming cost V 5 bases and J 2 bases, with 12 bases left between them. The CDR3 reads CATSPRQVTNEKLFF. CDR3 DNA: TGTGCCACCAGCCCGCGACAGGTGACTAATGAAAAACTGTTTTTT.

This clone was observed a few times. The rearrangement uses TRBV4-3 and TRBJ2-1, with D possibly matching TRBD2 (6 bases). Germline CDR1 LGHNA, CDR2 YSLEER. V lost 1 base and J 4 bases, leaving 14 bases between the germline ends. The CDR3 has 16 residues. In nucleotides, the CDR3 is TGCGCCAGCAGCCAAGGGGACTCCAACTTATACAATGAGCAGTTCTTC. Protein: CASSQGDSNLYNEQFF.

This chain links TRBV4-2 with TRBJ2-1, with a possible D match to TRBD2 (7 bases). The CDR3 totals 14 residues. The V end was cut by 8 bases, the J end by 8 bases, with 19 bases between. Germline assignment: CDR1 LGHNA and CDR2 YNFKEQ. In DNA form, the CDR3 reads TGTGCCAGCGGCCCAGCGGGAAGGGGGGATGAGCAGTTCTTC. Protein sequence: CASGPAGRGDEQFF.

This chain links TRBV28 with TRBJ2-2; TRBD2 agrees at 8 bases. This CDR3 spans 15 amino acids. Germline CDR1 reads MDHEN; CDR2 reads SYDVKM. V was pared by 3 bases and J by 8 bases, with 8 bases of the junction left unmatched. In nucleotides, the CDR3 is TGTGCCAGCAGTTTTATCGGGAGGGAAGTGGGGGAGCTGTTTTTT. Protein: CASSFIGREVGELFF.

V gene TRBV19 combines with J gene TRBJ1-1, with D perhaps TRBD1 (5 bases). The V gene lost 5 bases and the J gene lost 7 bases, with 11 bases spanning the gap. This CDR3 contains 12 residues. CDR1 is LNHDA, CDR2 SQIVND, per germline (reference sequence). The CDR3, as DNA: TGTGCCAGTAGTTTTACTGACAGTGAAGCTTTCTTT. This encodes CASSFTDSEAFF.

V usage is TRBV6-5 and J usage is TRBJ2-1; 8 bases fit TRBD1. There are 14 residues in the CDR3. V shed 5 bases, J shed 4 bases, and the junction held 4 bases outside the gene matches. Germline V gene lookup returns CDR1 MNHEY and CDR2 SVGAGI. The CDR3 loop reads CASSVQGVYNEQFF. CDR3 nucleotides: TGTGCCAGCAGTGTACAGGGGGTGTACAATGAGCAGTTCTTC.

This clone turned up a few times. The J gene is TRBJ2-5, the V gene TRBV5-1, with D unclear. The ends were cut back, 4 bases at V and 4 bases at J, with 11 bases in the middle. This CDR3 is built from 13 residues. Germline V CDR1 and CDR2: SGHRS, YFSETQ. The CDR3 is CASSPMGSETQYF. The CDR3 bases are TGCGCCAGCAGCCCGATGGGCTCAGAGACCCAGTACTTC.

This clone was observed a single time. This rearrangement joins TRBV30 to TRBJ2-2; TRBD1 might be the D (5 bases). V was trimmed by 7 bases and J by 0 bases, leaving 9 bases between them. Germline CDR1 reads GTSNPN; CDR2 reads SVGIG (reference sequence). The CDR3 covers 13 residues. CDR3 region: CASRQPNTGELFF. The DNA of the CDR3 is TGTGCCTCCAGACAGCCGAACACCGGGGAGCTGTTTTTT.

The chain couples TRBV7-8 to TRBJ2-7; 8 nucleotides match TRBD2. Trimming took 1 base from V and 6 from J; bases not matched to a gene: 11. Germline-derived CDR1 and CDR2 are SGHVS and FQNEAQ. The CDR3 is 16 amino acids. CDR3 nucleotides: TGTGCCAGCAGCTTAGGAGGTTTACGGGGGGGCTCCGAGCAGTACTTC. Amino acid sequence: CASSLGGLRGGSEQYF.

The CDR3 region has the DNA TGTGCCAGTAGTATCACTAGCGGGGCCTACAATGAGCAGTTCTTC. This translates into CASSITSGAYNEQFF. This rearrangement joins TRBV19 to TRBJ2-1; 10 bases fit TRBD2. V trimming: 3 bases; J trimming: 2 bases; junction bases outside the gene matches: 1. This CDR3 has 15 amino acids. Germline CDR1 is LNHDA and CDR2 is SQIVND (reference sequence).

This clone was recorded only once. This sequence joins TRBV29-1 and TRBJ2-5; 7 bases match TRBD2. In germline, CDR1 is SQVTM, CDR2 ANQGSEA. V gave up 4 bases and J gave up 4 bases; unmatched junction bases: 9. This CDR3 comprises 14 residues. The CDR3 reads CSVGSGMVRETQYF. As DNA, the CDR3 is TGCAGCGTTGGGAGCGGGATGGTTCGAGAGACCCAGTACTTC.

The chain has TRBV27 and TRBJ2-7, with 8 bases lining up with TRBD1. Trimming removed 3 bases from V and 2 bases from J; junction bases left unmatched: 6. The CDR3 has 15 residues. The germline CDR1 and CDR2 sequences are MNHEY and SMNVEV (reference sequence). CDR3 in amino acids: CASSFRQGLPYEQYF. The DNA for the CDR3 is TGTGCCAGCAGTTTTCGACAGGGGTTACCCTACGAGCAGTACTTC.

This chain joins TRBV30 and TRBJ2-3; 9 bases are a match to TRBD2. This CDR3 has 15 amino acids. Germline CDR1 and CDR2: GTSNPN and SVGIG (reference sequence). J gave up 0 bases and V 2 bases, and 3 bases lay outside the gene matches. CDR3 sequence: CAWSPLAGSTDTQYF. For the CDR3, the DNA is TGTGCCTGGAGTCCCCTAGCGGGAAGCACAGATACGCAGTATTTT.

The chain employs TRBV5-6 and TRBJ2-4; TRBD1 agrees at 7 bases. CDR1 is SGHDT, CDR2 YYEEEE, per germline. The ends lost 4 bases at V and 1 base at J; junction bases unmatched: 8. This CDR3 spans 16 amino acids. The CDR3 here is CASSPKPQGAKNIQYF. In DNA, the CDR3 is TGTGCCAGCAGCCCCAAGCCACAGGGGGCCAAAAACATTCAGTACTTC. The variable domain in full, with the rest retrieved from reference TRBV5-6 and TRBJ2-4, is DAGVTQSPTHLIKTRGQQVTLRCSPKSGHDTVSWYQQALGQGPQFIFQYYEEEERQRGNFPDRFSGHQFPNYSSELNVNALLLGDSALYLCASSPKPQGAKNIQYFGAGTRLSVL.

This chain joins TRBV7-9 and TRBJ2-1; a weak D match, TRBD1 (7 bases). The germline V gene has CDR1 SEHNR and CDR2 FQNEAQ (reference sequence). The CDR3 runs to 14 residues. Trimming shortened V by 2 bases and J by 7 bases, and 12 bases separated the two germline ends. As DNA, the CDR3 is TGTGCCAGCAGCTTAATGGCAGGGGGGAATGAGCAGTTCTTC. It encodes CASSLMAGGNEQFF.

The V and J genes are TRBV7-9 and TRBJ2-3, with D perhaps matching TRBD2 (6 bases). Germline loops: CDR1 SEHNR, CDR2 FQNEAQ (reference sequence). This CDR3 has 14 amino acids. V lost 3 bases and J 7 bases, leaving 14 bases between the germline ends. The CDR3 spells CASSLVVAGHTQYF. The CDR3 nucleotides read TGTGCCAGCAGCTTGGTTGTTGCGGGACATACGCAGTATTTT.

J is TRBJ1-5 and V is TRBV7-8; 10 nucleotides agree with TRBD1. Trimming removed 5 bases from V and 1 base from J; junction bases left unmatched: 11. The CDR3 totals 18 residues. CDR1 is SGHVS, CDR2 FQNEAQ, per germline. The CDR3 nucleotides are TGTGCCAGCAGCCCCCGGGACAGGGGCCTTAAGAGCAATCAGCCCCAGCATTTT. Its translation is CASSPRDRGLKSNQPQHF.

This rearrangement joins TRBV27 to TRBJ2-5, with TRBD2 identical over 10 bases. The germline V gene has CDR1 MNHEY and CDR2 SMNVEV (reference sequence). The CDR3 is made up of 15 amino acids. V trimming: 6 bases; J trimming: 9 bases; junction bases outside the gene matches: 13. CDR3 protein: CASRGASGRGEAQYF. CDR3 DNA: TGTGCCAGCAGGGGGGCTAGCGGGAGAGGGGAGGCCCAGTACTTC.

This chain links TRBV27 with TRBJ1-1, with unresolved D. The CDR3 is 13 residues long. Germline CDR1 is MNHEY and CDR2 is SMNVEV (reference sequence). The V end lost 3 bases, the J end lost 1 base, and 6 bases lay between the germline ends. The chain's CDR3 is CASSFWRNTEAFF. The CDR3 coding sequence is TGTGCCAGCAGTTTCTGGAGGAACACTGAAGCTTTCTTT.

The genes are TRBV11-3 and TRBJ2-3; 7 bases match TRBD1. This CDR3 has 18 amino acids. Germline V gene lookup returns CDR1 SGHNT and CDR2 YENEEA. With 8 bases clipped from V and 2 bases from J, the junction kept 19 bases outside the gene matches. The CDR3 sequence: CASSPGTAKGPFTDTQYF. The CDR3 DNA sequence: TGTGCCAGCTCTCCCGGGACAGCCAAGGGGCCGTTCACAGATACGCAGTATTTT.

This chain connects TRBV29-1 to TRBJ2-1; D might be TRBD2 (6 bases). The CDR3 runs 14 residues. The V end was cut by 7 bases, the J end by 2 bases, with 15 bases between. Germline V gene sequence: CDR1 SQVTM, CDR2 ANQGSEA. The CDR3 protein is CSAVGLTTYNEQFF. The DNA of the CDR3 is TGCAGCGCCGTAGGACTAACTACCTACAATGAGCAGTTCTTC.